This TCR beta chain was identified during a study of T cells in localized non-small cell lung cancer. Study-level results: Adjacent lung held a median around 56 of the top 100 tumor clones. Uninvolved adjacent lung showed the highest T cell clonality, exceeding tumor. A higher density of T cells in blood coincided with extended overall survival.

Looked up from germline, CDR1 is SGHAT and CDR2 is FQNNGV. The V segment lost 2 bases and the J segment 8 bases; nucleotides outside the gene matches: 8. CDR3 length equals 15 residues. To note about this clone: Antigen specificity is unknown.

The data were produced by immunoSEQ multiplex PCR, yet TCRdb's version contains in-frame clones alone and is incomplete. The sample gives tens of thousands of clones, roughly 81% of which show up once; about 13% is in the top ten. This rearrangement joins TRBV11-2 to TRBJ1-2; the match to TRBD1 covers 10 bases. The TCR originated in a female donor at least 60 years old with stage I lung adenocarcinoma. The sample in question was peripheral blood, obtained before any cancer treatment. The CDR3 bases are TGTGCCAGCAGCTTATGGGCAGGGACAGGGGAGGGCTACACCTTC. It specifies CASSLWAGTGEGYTF.